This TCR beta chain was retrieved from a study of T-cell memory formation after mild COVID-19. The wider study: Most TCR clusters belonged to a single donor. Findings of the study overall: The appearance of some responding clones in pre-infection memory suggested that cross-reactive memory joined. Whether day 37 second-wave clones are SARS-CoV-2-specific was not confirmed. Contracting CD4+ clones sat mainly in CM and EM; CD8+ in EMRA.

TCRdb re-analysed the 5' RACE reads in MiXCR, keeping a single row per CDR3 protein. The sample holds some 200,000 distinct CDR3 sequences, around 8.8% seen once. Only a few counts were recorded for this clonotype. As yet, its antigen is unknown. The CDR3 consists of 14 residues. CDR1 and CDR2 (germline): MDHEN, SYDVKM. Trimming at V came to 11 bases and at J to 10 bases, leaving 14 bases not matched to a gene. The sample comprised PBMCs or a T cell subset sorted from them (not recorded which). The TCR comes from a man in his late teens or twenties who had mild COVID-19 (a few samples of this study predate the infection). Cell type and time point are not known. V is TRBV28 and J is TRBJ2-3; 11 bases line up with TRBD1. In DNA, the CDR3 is TGTGCCCACTCCGGGACAGGGGGACTAGTAGCGCAGTATTTT. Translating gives CAHSGTGGLVAQYF.